The present TCR beta chain was sequenced within a study of blood T cell repertoires in COVID-19. Study background: Whether acute or convalescent, the COVID-19 samples came from the United States, Italy and Spain.

Authors' methods: Nucleated cell number was recorded as an estimate derived from reference gene primer amplification. The method was immunoSEQ multiplex PCR; TCRdb's version includes in-frame clones alone and lacks a portion of them. V and J calls and clone size are those listed in that table; D and trimming were worked out from the DNA. The table lists 85,000 to 95,000 clones, about 87% of them singletons. The specimen was peripheral blood. The source of this sequence is a man in his 60s with acute or convalescent COVID-19.

CDR3 nucleotides: TGCGCCAGCAGCACGGACTCCACCCCCCGCGAGCAGTACTTC. Translating gives CASSTDSTPREQYF. The chain links TRBV5-1 to TRBJ2-7; D possibly corresponds to TRBD2 (5 bases). CDR3 length: 14 residues. V lost 4 bases and J lost 6, with 17 bases in between. Germline CDR1 reads SGHRS; CDR2 reads YFSETQ.